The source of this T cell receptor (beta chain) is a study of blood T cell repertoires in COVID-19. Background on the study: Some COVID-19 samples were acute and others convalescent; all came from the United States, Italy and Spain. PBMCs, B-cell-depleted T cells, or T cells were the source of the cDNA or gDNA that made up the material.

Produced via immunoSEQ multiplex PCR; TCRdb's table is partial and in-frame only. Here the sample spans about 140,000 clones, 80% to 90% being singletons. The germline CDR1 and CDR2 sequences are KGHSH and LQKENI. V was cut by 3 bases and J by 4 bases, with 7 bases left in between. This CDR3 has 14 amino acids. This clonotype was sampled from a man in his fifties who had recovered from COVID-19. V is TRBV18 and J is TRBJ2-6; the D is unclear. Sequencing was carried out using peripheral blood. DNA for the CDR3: TGTGCCAGCTCACCTGTAAGCGGGGCCAACGTCCTGACTTTC. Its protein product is CASSPVSGANVLTF.